A single sample gave rise to the 17 T cell receptor beta chains below, sequenced in a study of cytomegalovirus exposure and HLA in healthy donors. Method: immunoSEQ multiplex PCR; TCRdb's copy keeps in-frame clones and lacks some. The sample lists roughly 230,000 clones, roughly 88% occurring once. The material sequenced was PBMCs. These receptors originate from a woman under 40 in good health and CMV-seronegative.

The genes are TRBV4-3 and TRBJ2-7, with D perhaps matching TRBD2 (7 bases). V lost 4 bases and J lost 4, with 14 bases in between. The CDR3 covers 14 residues. Germline V CDR1 and CDR2: LGHNA, YSLEER. The CDR3 is CASSPVGGAYEQYF. In DNA, the CDR3 is TGCGCCAGCAGCCCCGTTGGGGGGGCGTACGAGCAGTACTTC.

This chain uses TRBV9 with TRBJ1-2, with D hard to call. With 0 bases removed from V and 3 bases from J, the gap between germline ends came to 12 bases. From germline, CDR1 is SGDLS and CDR2 YYNGEE. The CDR3 is 15 residues long. The CDR3 sequence is CASSVGEADYYGYTF. The CDR3 DNA reads as TGTGCCAGCAGCGTAGGGGAGGCGGATTACTATGGCTACACCTTC.

The chain joins TRBV9 to TRBJ2-2; TRBD2 matches at 11 bases. Germline CDR1 SGDLS, CDR2 YYNGEE. CDR3 length: 13 amino acids. V trimming: 6 bases; J trimming: 5 bases; junction bases outside the gene matches: 0. CDR3 in DNA: TGTGCCAGCACTAGCGGGAGGACCGGGGAGCTGTTTTTT. Translating gives CASTSGRTGELFF. Looking up the rest from reference TRBV9 and TRBJ2-2 gives the full variable domain: DSGVTQTPKHLITATGQRVTLRCSPRSGDLSVYWYQQSLDQGLQFLIQYYNGEERAKGNILERFSAQQFPDLHSELNLSSLELGDSALYFCASTSGRTGELFFGEGSRLTVL.

A single count supports this clone. The V gene is TRBV2, the J gene TRBJ2-2, with no clear D. CDR1 and CDR2 (germline): SNHLY, FYNNEI. The V end was cut by 1 base, the J end by 4 bases, with 10 bases between. The CDR3 has 15 amino acids. Here the CDR3 DNA reads TGTGCCAGCAGTGAAGGGCTCTTACCCACCGGGGAGCTGTTTTTT. This gives the protein CASSEGLLPTGELFF.

This chain uses TRBV5-1 with TRBJ2-7; D gene unclear. The germline V gene encodes CDR1 SGHRS and CDR2 YFSETQ. The CDR3 covers 12 residues. V shed 4 bases and J shed 0 bases, with 5 bases lying between them. This CDR3 reads CASSPDSYEQYF. CDR3 nucleotide sequence: TGCGCCAGCAGCCCGGACTCCTACGAGCAGTACTTC.

The chain is built from TRBV4-3 and TRBJ2-1; D is tentatively TRBD1 or TRBD2 (5 bases each). The V and J ends lost 5 bases and 1 base respectively, with 15 bases between them. The germline V gene has CDR1 LGHNA and CDR2 YSLEER. The CDR3 spans 16 residues. The DNA of the CDR3 is TGCGCCAGCAGCACCCAGGTGGGGGAGTCCTACAATGAGCAGTTCTTC. Encoded protein: CASSTQVGESYNEQFF.

The J gene is TRBJ2-7, the V gene TRBV7-9; D is perhaps TRBD1 or TRBD2 (5 bases each). CDR3 length: 17 residues. V was trimmed by 1 base and J by 7 bases, leaving 23 bases between them. Germline CDR1 is SEHNR and CDR2 is FQNEAQ (reference sequence). CDR3: CASSLEMKGSQGREQYF. The CDR3, as DNA: TGTGCCAGCAGCTTAGAGATGAAGGGGAGCCAGGGTCGAGAGCAGTACTTC.

The CDR3 bases are TGTGCCAGCAGTGAACCCCCAGGTTTGGGCACTGAAGCTTTCTTT. Protein sequence: CASSEPPGLGTEAFF. The chain is built from TRBV2 and TRBJ1-1; no clear D. Germline V CDR1 and CDR2: SNHLY, FYNNEI. V lost 2 bases, J lost 4 bases, and 14 bases lay in between. The CDR3 sequence is 15 residues long.

V usage is TRBV5-1 and J usage is TRBJ2-2; 7 positions match TRBD1. The germline V gene has CDR1 SGHRS and CDR2 YFSETQ. J was trimmed by 4 bases and V by 1 base; bases with no gene match: 4. The CDR3 extends over 15 amino acids. CDR3 nucleotides: TGCGCCAGCAGCTTGAAAGGGGGCGGCACCGGGGAGCTGTTTTTT. This sequence encodes CASSLKGGGTGELFF.

The chain recombines TRBV7-8 with TRBJ1-5; perhaps TRBD1 as D (6 bases). Germline V gives CDR1 SGHVS, CDR2 FQNEAQ. Deletions cut 2 bases from V and 1 base from J, with 12 bases between. This CDR3 has 16 amino acids. Here the CDR3 reads CASSLYGGTSNQPQHF. CDR3 bases: TGTGCCAGCAGCTTATATGGAGGGACAAGCAATCAGCCCCAGCATTTT.

This clone was seen only once. The V gene is TRBV5-4, the J gene TRBJ1-2, with D possibly TRBD1 on 6 matching bases. Germline CDR1 reads SGHNT; CDR2 reads YYREEE (reference sequence). V shed 4 bases and J shed 8 bases, with 24 bases lying between them. CDR3 length equals 16 residues. CDR3 nucleotides: TGTGCCAGCAGCCCCTACTACAGGGACTCTCAGGGGGGCTACACCTTC. This sequence encodes CASSPYYRDSQGGYTF.

This sequence joins TRBV5-5 and TRBJ1-1; a weak D match, TRBD1 (5 bases). Germline lookup yields CDR1 SGHKS and CDR2 YYEKEE (reference sequence). Trimming left V 1 base short and J 7 bases short, with 14 bases between. The CDR3 length is 14 residues. CDR3 region: CASSLPLSGGEAFF. DNA for the CDR3: TGTGCCAGCAGCTTGCCTCTATCGGGGGGTGAAGCTTTCTTT.

V is TRBV11-2 and J is TRBJ2-5; 7 bases match TRBD2. CDR3 size: 15 residues. Germline-derived CDR1 and CDR2 are SGHAT and FQNNGV. V lost 1 base and J lost 0; bases outside the gene matches: 2. The CDR3 DNA sequence: TGTGCCAGCAGCTTAGCGGGAGGAAACCAAGAGACCCAGTACTTC. Its translation is CASSLAGGNQETQYF.

The chain has TRBV7-9 and TRBJ2-2, with 7 bases lining up with TRBD1. The CDR3 runs to 14 residues. Germline V CDR1 and CDR2: SEHNR, FQNEAQ (reference sequence). Trimming cost V 5 bases and J 8 bases; bases outside gene matches: 8. CDR3 region: CASSPRQGRGELFF. Here the CDR3 DNA reads TGTGCCAGCAGCCCCAGACAGGGAAGAGGGGAGCTGTTTTTT.

The V and J genes are TRBV11-1 and TRBJ2-3; TRBD2 matches at 7 bases. The V gene's germline CDR1 is SGHAT and CDR2 FQDESV (reference sequence). There are 16 residues in the CDR3. Unmatched junction bases numbered 6, after V lost 1 base and J lost 2 bases. The CDR3 sequence is CASSLGLGGFTDTQYF. The CDR3, as DNA: TGTGCCAGCAGCTTAGGGTTGGGAGGGTTCACAGATACGCAGTATTTT.

This clone is a singleton in its sample. The V and J genes are TRBV7-8 and TRBJ2-7; TRBD2 matches 9 bases. Germline CDR1 reads SGHVS; CDR2 reads FQNEAQ. V dropped 1 base and J dropped 2; count of bases not matched to a gene: 6. The CDR3 length is 16 residues. CDR3 sequence reads: CASSLVSASGTYEQYF. For the CDR3, the DNA is TGTGCCAGCAGCTTAGTTTCTGCTAGCGGGACCTACGAGCAGTACTTC.

This clone came up once. The chain carries TRBV27 and TRBJ1-2, with D maybe TRBD1 (5 bases). V shed 4 bases and J shed 6 bases, with 27 bases lying between them. Germline lookup yields CDR1 MNHEY and CDR2 SMNVEV (reference sequence). The CDR3 contains 18 residues. DNA for the CDR3: TGTGCCAGCAGTTCGACGGAGGGCAGGGCTCCTGTATACAATGGCTACACCTTC. Its protein is CASSSTEGRAPVYNGYTF.